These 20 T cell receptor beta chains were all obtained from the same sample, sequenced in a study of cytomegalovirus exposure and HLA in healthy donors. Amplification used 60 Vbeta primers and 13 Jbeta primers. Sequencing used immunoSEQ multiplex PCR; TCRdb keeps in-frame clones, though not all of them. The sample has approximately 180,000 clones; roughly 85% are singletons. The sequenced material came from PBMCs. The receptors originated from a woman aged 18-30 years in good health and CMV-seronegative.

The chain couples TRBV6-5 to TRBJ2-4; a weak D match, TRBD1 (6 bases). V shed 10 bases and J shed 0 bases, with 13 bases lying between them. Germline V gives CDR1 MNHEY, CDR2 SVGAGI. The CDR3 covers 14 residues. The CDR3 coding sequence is TGTGCCACCGCGACAGGTCTAGCCAAAAACATTCAGTACTTC. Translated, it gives CATATGLAKNIQYF.

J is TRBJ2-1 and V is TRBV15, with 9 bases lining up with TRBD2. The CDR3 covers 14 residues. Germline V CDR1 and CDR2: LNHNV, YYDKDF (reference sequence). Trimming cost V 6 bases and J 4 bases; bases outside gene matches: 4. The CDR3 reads CATSRTSDYNEQFF. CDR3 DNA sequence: TGTGCCACCAGTCGGACTAGCGATTACAATGAGCAGTTCTTC.

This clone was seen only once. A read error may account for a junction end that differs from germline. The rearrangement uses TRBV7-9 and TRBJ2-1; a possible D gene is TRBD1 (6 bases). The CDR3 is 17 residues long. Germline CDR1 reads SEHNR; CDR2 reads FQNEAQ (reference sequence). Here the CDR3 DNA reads TGTTCCAGCAGCTTTAGGGGGATGGTAGCTAGTGGGGATGAGCAGTTCTTC. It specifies CSSSFRGMVASGDEQFF. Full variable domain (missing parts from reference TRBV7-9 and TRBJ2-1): DTGVSQNPRHKITKRGQNVTFRCDPISEHNRLYWYRQTLGQGPEFLTYFQNEAQLEKSRLLSDRFSAERPKGSFSTLEIQRTEQGDSAMYLCSSSFRGMVASGDEQFFGPGTRLTVL.

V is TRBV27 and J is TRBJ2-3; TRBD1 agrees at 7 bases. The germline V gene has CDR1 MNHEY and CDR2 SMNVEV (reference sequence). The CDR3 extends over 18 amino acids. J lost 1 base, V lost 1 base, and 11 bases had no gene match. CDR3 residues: CASSLWSAGGTGTDTQYF. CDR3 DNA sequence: TGTGCCAGCAGTTTATGGTCCGCAGGGGGAACGGGCACAGATACGCAGTATTTT.

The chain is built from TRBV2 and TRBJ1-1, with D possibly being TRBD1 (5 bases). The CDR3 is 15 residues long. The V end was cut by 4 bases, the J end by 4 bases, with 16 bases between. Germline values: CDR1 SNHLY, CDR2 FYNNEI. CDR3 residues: CASSGARVIGTEAFF. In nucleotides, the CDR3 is TGTGCCAGCAGTGGTGCCAGGGTGATCGGCACTGAAGCTTTCTTT. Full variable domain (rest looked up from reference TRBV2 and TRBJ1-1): EPEVTQTPSHQVTQMGQEVILRCVPISNHLYFYWYRQILGQKVEFLVSFYNNEISEKSEIFDDQFSVERPDGSNFTLKIRSTKLEDSAMYFCASSGARVIGTEAFFGQGTRLTVV.

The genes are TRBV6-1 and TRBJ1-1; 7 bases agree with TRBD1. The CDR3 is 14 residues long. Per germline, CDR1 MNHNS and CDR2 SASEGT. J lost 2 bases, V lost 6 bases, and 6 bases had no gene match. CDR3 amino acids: CASSADRANTEAFF. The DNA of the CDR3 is TGTGCCAGCAGCGCAGACAGGGCAAACACTGAAGCTTTCTTT.

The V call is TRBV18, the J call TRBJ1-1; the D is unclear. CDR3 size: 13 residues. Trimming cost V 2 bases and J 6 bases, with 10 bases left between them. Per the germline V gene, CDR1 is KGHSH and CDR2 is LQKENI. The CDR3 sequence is CASSPIEDSEAFF. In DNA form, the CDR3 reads TGTGCCAGCTCACCAATCGAGGATTCTGAAGCTTTCTTT.

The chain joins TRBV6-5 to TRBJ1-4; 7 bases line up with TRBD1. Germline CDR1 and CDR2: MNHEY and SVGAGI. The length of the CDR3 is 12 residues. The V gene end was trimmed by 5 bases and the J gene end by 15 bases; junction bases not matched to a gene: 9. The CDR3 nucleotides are TGTGCCAGCAGTCCGAGCGACAGGGAGGTGTTTTTT. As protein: CASSPSDREVFF.

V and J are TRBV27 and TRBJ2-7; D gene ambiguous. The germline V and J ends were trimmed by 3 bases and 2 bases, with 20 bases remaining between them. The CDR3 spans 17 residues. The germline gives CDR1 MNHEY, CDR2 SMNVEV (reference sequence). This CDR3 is CASSLGSRGDGTYEQYF. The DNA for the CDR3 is TGTGCCAGCAGTTTGGGTTCGCGAGGTGACGGTACCTACGAGCAGTACTTC.

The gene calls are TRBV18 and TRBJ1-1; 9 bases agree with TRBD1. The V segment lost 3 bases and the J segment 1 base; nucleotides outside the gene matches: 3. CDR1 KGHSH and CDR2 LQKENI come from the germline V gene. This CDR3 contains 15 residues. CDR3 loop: CASSPTGGSNTEAFF. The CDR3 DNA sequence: TGTGCCAGCTCACCGACAGGGGGTTCGAACACTGAAGCTTTCTTT.

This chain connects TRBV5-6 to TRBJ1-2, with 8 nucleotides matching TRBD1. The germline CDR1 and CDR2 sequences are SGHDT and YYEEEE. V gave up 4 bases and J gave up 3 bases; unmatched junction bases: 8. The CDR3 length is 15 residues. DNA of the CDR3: TGTGCCAGCAGCGATTCAGGGGGCGCTTACTATGGCTACACCTTC. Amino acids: CASSDSGGAYYGYTF.

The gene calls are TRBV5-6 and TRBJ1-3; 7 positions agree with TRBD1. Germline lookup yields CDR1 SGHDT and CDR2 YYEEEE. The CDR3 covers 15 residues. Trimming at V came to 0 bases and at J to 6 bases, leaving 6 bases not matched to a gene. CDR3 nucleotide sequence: TGTGCCAGCAGCTTGGAGGACAGGAGAGTAAACACCATATATTTT. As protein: CASSLEDRRVNTIYF. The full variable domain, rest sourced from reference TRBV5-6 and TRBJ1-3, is DAGVTQSPTHLIKTRGQQVTLRCSPKSGHDTVSWYQQALGQGPQFIFQYYEEEERQRGNFPDRFSGHQFPNYSSELNVNALLLGDSALYLCASSLEDRRVNTIYFGEGSWLTVV.

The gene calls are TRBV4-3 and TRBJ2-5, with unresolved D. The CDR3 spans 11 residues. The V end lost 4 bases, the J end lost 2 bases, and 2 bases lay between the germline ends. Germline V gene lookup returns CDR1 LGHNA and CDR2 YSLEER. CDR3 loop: CASSPQETQYF. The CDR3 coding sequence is TGCGCCAGCAGCCCTCAAGAGACCCAGTACTTC.

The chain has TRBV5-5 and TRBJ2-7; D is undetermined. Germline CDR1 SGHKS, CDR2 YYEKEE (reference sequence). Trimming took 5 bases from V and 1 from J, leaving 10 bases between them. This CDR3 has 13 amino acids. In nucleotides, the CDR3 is TGTGCCAGCAGACCCCCCGGTTCCTACGAGCAGTACTTC. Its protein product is CASRPPGSYEQYF.

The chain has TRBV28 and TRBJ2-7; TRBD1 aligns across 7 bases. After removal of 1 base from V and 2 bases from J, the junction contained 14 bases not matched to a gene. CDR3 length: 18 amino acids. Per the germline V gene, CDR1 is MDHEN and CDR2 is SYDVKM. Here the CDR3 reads CASSLFLTTGPLTYEQYF. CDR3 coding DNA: TGTGCCAGCAGTTTATTCCTCACGACAGGGCCCTTAACCTACGAGCAGTACTTC.

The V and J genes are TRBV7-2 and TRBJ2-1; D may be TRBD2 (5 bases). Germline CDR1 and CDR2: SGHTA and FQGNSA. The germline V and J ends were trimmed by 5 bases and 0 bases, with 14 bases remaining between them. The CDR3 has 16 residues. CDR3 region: CASSLTRGSSYNEQFF. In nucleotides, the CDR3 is TGTGCCAGCAGCCTCACCCGGGGAAGCTCCTACAATGAGCAGTTCTTC.

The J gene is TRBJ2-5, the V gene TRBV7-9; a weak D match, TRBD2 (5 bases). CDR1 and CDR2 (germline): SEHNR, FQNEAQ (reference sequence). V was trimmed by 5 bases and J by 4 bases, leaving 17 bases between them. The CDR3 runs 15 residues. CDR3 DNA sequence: TGTGCCAGCAGCGAAACCCCCGGGGTCGGAGAGACCCAGTACTTC. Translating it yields CASSETPGVGETQYF. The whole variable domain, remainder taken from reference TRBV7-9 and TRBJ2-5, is DTGVSQNPRHKITKRGQNVTFRCDPISEHNRLYWYRQTLGQGPEFLTYFQNEAQLEKSRLLSDRFSAERPKGSFSTLEIQRTEQGDSAMYLCASSETPGVGETQYFGPGTRLLVL.

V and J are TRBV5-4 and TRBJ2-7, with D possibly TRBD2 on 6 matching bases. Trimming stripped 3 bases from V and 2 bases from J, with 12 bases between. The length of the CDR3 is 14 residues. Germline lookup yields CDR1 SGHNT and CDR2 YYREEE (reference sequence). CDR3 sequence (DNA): TGTGCCAGCAGCTGGCGGGGCAGCCCCTACGAGCAGTACTTC. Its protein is CASSWRGSPYEQYF.

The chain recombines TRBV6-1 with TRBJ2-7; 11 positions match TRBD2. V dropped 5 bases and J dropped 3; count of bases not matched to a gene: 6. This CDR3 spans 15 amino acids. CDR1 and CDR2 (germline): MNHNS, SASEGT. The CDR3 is CASSKQLAGVYEQYV. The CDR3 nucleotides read TGTGCCAGCAGTAAACAACTAGCGGGAGTCTACGAGCAGTACGTC.

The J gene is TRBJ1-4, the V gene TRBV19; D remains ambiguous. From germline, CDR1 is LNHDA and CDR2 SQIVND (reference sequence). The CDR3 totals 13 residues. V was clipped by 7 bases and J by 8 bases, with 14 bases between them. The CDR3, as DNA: TGTGCCAGTACCCCGCCAGGCTGGGAAAAACTGTTTTTT. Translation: CASTPPGWEKLFF. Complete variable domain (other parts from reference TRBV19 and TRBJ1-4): DGGITQSPKYLFRKEGQNVTLSCEQNLNHDAMYWYRQDPGQGLRLIYYSQIVNDFQKGDIAEGYSVSREKKESFPLTVTSAQKNPTAFYLCASTPPGWEKLFFGSGTQLSVL.